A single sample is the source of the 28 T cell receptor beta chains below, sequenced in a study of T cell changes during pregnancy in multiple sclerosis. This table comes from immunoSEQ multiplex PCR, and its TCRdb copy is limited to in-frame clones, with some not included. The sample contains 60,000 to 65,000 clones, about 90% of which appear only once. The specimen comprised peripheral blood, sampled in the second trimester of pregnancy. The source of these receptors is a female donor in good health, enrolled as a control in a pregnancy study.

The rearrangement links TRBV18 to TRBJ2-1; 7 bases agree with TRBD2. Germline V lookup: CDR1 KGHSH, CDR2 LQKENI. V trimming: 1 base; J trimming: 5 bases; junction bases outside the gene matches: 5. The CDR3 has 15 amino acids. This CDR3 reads CASSPLQRGNNEQFF. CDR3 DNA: TGTGCCAGCTCACCACTACAGCGGGGAAACAATGAGCAGTTCTTC.

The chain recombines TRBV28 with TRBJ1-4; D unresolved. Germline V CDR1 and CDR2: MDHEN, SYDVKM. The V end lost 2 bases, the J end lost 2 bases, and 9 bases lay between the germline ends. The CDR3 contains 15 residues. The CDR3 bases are TGTGCCAGCAGTTTACGGCCGGGGACTAATGAAAAACTGTTTTTT. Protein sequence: CASSLRPGTNEKLFF.

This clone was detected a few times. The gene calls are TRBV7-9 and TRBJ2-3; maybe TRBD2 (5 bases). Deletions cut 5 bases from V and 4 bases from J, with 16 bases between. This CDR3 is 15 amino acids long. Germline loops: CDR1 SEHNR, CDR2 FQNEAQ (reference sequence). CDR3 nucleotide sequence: TGTGCCAGCAGCCCGAAGCGGAGAGAGTCAGATACGCAGTATTTT. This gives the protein CASSPKRRESDTQYF.

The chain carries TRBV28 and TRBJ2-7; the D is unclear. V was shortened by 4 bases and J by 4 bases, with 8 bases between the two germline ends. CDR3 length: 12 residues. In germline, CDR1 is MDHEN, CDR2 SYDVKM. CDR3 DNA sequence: TGTGCCAGCAGTTCCACAGTTTACGAGCAGTACTTC. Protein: CASSSTVYEQYF.

This CDR3 is CASRGLAGGNEQFF. CDR3 DNA sequence: TGTGCCAGCAGGGGGCTAGCGGGAGGCAATGAGCAGTTCTTC. V is TRBV2 and J is TRBJ2-1; 11 bases align to TRBD2. The germline V gene has CDR1 SNHLY and CDR2 FYNNEI. The CDR3 runs to 14 residues. J gave up 6 bases and V 6 bases, and 4 bases lay outside the gene matches.

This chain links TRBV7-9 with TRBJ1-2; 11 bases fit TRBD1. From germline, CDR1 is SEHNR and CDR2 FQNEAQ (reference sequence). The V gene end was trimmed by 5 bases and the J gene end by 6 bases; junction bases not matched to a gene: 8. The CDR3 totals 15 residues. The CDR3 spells CASSPGQGGLDGYTF. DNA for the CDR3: TGTGCCAGCAGCCCGGGACAGGGGGGATTAGATGGCTACACCTTC.

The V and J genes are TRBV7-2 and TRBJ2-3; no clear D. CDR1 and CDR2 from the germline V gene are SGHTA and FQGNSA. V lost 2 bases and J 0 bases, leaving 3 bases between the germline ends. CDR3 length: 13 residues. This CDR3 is CASSLYSTDTQYF. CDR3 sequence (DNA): TGTGCCAGCAGCTTATATAGCACAGATACGCAGTATTTT.

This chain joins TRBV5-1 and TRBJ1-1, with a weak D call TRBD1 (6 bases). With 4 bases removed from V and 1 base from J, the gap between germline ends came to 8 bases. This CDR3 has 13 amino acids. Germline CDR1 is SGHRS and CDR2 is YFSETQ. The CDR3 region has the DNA TGCGCCAGCAGCAGGGGGGGGAACACTGAAGCTTTCTTT. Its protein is CASSRGGNTEAFF.

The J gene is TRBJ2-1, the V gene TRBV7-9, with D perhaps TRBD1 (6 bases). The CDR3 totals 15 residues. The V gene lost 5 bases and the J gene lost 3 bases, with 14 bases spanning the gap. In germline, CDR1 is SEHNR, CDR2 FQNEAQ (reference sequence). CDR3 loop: CASSGPGAFYNEQFF. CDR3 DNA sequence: TGTGCCAGCAGCGGACCAGGGGCTTTCTACAATGAGCAGTTCTTC. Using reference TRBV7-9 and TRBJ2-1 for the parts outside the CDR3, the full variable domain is DTGVSQNPRHKITKRGQNVTFRCDPISEHNRLYWYRQTLGQGPEFLTYFQNEAQLEKSRLLSDRFSAERPKGSFSTLEIQRTEQGDSAMYLCASSGPGAFYNEQFFGPGTRLTVL.

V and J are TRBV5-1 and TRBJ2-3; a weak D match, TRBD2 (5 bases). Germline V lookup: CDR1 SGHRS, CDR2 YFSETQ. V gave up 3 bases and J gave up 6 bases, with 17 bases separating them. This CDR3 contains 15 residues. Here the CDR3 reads CASSWTADGVDTQYF. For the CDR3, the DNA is TGCGCCAGCAGCTGGACTGCCGACGGGGTGGATACGCAGTATTTT.

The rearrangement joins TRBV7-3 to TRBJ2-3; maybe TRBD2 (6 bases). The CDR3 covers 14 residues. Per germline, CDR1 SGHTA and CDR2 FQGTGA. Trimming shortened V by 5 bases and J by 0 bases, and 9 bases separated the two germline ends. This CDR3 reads CASSPGTSTDTQYF. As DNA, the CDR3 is TGTGCCAGCAGCCCCGGGACTAGCACAGATACGCAGTATTTT.

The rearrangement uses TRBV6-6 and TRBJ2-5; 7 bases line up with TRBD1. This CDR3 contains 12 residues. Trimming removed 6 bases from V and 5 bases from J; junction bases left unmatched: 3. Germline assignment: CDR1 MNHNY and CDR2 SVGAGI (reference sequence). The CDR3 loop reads CASSQGVETQYF. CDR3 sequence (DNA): TGTGCCAGCAGCCAGGGGGTGGAGACCCAGTACTTC.

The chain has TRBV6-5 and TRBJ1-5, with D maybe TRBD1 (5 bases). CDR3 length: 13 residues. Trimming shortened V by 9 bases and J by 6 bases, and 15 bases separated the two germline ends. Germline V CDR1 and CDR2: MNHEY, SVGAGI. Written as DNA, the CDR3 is TGTGCCAGTGCCCGGGGGACTTCTCAGCCCCAGCATTTT. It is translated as CASARGTSQPQHF.

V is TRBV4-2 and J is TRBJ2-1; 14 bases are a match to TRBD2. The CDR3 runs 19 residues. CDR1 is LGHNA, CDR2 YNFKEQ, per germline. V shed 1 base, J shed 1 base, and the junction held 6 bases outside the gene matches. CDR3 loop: CASSQAAGTSGRSYNEQFF. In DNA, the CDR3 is TGTGCCAGCAGCCAAGCGGCCGGGACTAGCGGGAGATCCTACAATGAGCAGTTCTTC.

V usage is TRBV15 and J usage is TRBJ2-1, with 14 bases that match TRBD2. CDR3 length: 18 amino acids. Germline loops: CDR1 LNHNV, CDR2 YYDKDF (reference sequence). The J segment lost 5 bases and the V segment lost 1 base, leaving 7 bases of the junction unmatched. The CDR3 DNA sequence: TGTGCCACCAGCAGAGGACTAGCGGGAGGGCCTGGGCACAATGAGCAGTTCTTC. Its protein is CATSRGLAGGPGHNEQFF.

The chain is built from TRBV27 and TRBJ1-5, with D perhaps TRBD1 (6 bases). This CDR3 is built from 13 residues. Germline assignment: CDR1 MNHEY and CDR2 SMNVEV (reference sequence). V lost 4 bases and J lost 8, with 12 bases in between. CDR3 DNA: TGTGCCAGCAGTTGGGGGAGGGGGGAGCCCCAGCATTTT. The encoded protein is CASSWGRGEPQHF.

The CDR3 sequence: CAISGGTGINEQFF. Written as DNA, the CDR3 is TGTGCCATCAGTGGCGGGACAGGGATCAATGAGCAGTTCTTC. The chain recombines TRBV10-3 with TRBJ2-1; 9 positions match TRBD1. Germline trimming cut 4 bases from V and 6 bases from J; bases unmatched to any gene: 4. Germline-derived CDR1 and CDR2 are ENHRY and SYGVKD. CDR3 length: 14 residues.

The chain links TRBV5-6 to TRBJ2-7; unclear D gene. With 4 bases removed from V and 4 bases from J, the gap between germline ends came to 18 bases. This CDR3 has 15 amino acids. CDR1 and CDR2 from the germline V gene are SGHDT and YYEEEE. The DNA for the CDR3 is TGTGCCAGCAGCACCGGTACCGACTTCTTTTACGAGCAGTACTTC. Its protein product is CASSTGTDFFYEQYF.

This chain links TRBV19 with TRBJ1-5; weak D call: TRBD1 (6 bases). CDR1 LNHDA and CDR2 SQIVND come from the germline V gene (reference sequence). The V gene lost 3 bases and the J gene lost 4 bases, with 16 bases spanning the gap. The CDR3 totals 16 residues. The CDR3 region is CASSMRAGAGNQPQHF. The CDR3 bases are TGTGCCAGTAGTATGAGGGCGGGGGCCGGGAATCAGCCCCAGCATTTT.

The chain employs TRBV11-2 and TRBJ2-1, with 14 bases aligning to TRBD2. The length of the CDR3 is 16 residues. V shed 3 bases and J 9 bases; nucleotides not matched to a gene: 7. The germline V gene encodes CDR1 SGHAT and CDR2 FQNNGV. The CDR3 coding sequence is TGTGCCAGCAGCTTCCCGGGACTAGCGGGAGATCGTGAGCAGTTCTTC. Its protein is CASSFPGLAGDREQFF.

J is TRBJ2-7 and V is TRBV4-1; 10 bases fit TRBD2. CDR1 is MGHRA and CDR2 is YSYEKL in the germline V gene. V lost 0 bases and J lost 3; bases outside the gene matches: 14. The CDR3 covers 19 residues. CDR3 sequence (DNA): TGCGCCAGCAGCCAAGATCCCAACGGGGCCTGGACTAGCGGCTACGAGCAGTACTTC. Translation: CASSQDPNGAWTSGYEQYF.

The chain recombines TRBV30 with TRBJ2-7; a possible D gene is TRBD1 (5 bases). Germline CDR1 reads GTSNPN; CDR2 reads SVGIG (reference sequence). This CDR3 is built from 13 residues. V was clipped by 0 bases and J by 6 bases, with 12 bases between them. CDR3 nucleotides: TGTGCCTGGAGTGTACAAGGGGTGAGCGAGCAGTACTTC. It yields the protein CAWSVQGVSEQYF.

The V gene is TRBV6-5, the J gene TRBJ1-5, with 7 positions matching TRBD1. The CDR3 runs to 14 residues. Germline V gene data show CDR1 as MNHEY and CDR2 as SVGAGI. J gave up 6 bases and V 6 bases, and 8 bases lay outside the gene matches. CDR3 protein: CASSKTGFSQPQHF. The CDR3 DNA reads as TGTGCCAGCAGCAAGACAGGGTTTAGTCAGCCCCAGCATTTT.

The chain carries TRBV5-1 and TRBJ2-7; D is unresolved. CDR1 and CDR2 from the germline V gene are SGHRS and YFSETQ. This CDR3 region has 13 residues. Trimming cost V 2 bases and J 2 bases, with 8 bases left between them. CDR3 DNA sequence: TGCGCCAGCAGCTTCCAGGTCCCCTACGAGCAGTACTTC. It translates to CASSFQVPYEQYF.

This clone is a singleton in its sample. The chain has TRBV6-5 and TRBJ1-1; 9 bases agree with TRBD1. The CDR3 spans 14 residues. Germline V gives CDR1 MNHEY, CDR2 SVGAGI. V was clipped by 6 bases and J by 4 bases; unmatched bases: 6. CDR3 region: CASRGTGSLTEAFF. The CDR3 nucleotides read TGTGCCAGCAGGGGGACAGGGAGCCTCACTGAAGCTTTCTTT.

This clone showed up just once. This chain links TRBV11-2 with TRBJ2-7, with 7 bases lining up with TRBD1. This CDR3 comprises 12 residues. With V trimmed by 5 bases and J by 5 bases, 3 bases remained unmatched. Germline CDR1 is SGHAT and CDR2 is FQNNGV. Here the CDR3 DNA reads TGTGCCAGCAGCAAGGACAGGCACGAGCAGTACTTC. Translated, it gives CASSKDRHEQYF.

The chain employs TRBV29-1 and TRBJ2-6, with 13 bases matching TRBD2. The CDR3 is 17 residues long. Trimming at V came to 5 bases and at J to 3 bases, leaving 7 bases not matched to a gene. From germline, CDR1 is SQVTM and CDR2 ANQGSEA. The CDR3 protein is CSVFGLAGDVGANVLTF. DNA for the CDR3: TGCAGCGTTTTCGGACTAGCGGGAGACGTTGGGGCCAACGTCCTGACTTTC.

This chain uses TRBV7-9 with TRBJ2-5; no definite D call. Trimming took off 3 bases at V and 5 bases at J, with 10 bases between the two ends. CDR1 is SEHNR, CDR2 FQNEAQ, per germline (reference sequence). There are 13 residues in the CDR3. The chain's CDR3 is CASSLIKEETQYF. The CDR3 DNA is TGTGCCAGCAGCTTGATCAAGGAGGAGACCCAGTACTTC.